This is a list of T cell receptor beta chains from one sample in a study of chemoradiotherapy in HPV16-positive cancers. Clones were read by immunoSEQ multiplex PCR, and TCRdb kept only the in-frame ones, dropping some. The sample includes approximately 50,000 clones, more than 90% seen only once; the top ten take roughly 3.5%. The sequenced sample was blood, obtained from a patient who underwent chemoradiotherapy. These receptors came from a human donor with HPV-associated anogenital cancer. CDR3s include the opening cysteine and the closing phenylalanine or tryptophan. A D gene is named only where the DNA matches it firmly. Clone size, where shown, is once, few, many, or a class for clones that have expanded.

j_call | clone_size | v_call | d_call | cdr3_nt | cdr3_aa
TRBJ1-1 | once | TRBV5-4 | NA | TGTGCCAGCAGCTTGTTTAGCACCTTGGGCACTGAAGCTTTCTTT | CASSLFSTLGTEAFF
TRBJ2-1 | NA | TRBV10-3 | TRBD2 | TGTGCCATCAGTCCCTTGGGGACTAGCGGGGCTCCCTCCTACAATGAGCAGTTCTTC | CAISPLGTSGAPSYNEQFF
TRBJ1-3 | once | TRBV7-2 | NA | TGTGCCAGCAGCGCGGGAAACCCGGGAAACACCATATATTTT | CASSAGNPGNTIYF
TRBJ2-1 | NA | TRBV6-5 | NA | TGTGCCAGCAGTCCCCACGGAGACTACAATGAGCAGTTCTTC | CASSPHGDYNEQFF
TRBJ1-5 | NA | TRBV1 | NA | TGCACCAGCAGCTCCCGGGACTCCGACAACCAGCCCCAGCATTTT | CTSSSRDSDNQPQHF
TRBJ2-7 | NA | TRBV6-5 | TRBD1 | TGTGCCAGCGGCCGGGACAGGGTCCACGAGCAGTACTTC | CASGRDRVHEQYF
TRBJ1-6 | NA | TRBV4-3 | NA | TGCGCCAGCAGCCAAACTACGACATGGGGCGGAATGGCCCTCCACTTT | CASSQTTTWGGMALHF
TRBJ2-5 | NA | TRBV18 | NA | TGTGCCAGCTCACCAAAGGGAGGCGGGGAGACCCAGTACTTC | CASSPKGGGETQYF
TRBJ1-2 | NA | TRBV30 | NA | TGTGCCTGGAGTGTACGAGGGGAAGGATATGGCTACACCTTC | CAWSVRGEGYGYTF
TRBJ1-4 | NA | TRBV4-1 | NA | TGCGCCAGCAGCCAAGGAATAAAGGAACTTAATGAAAAACTGTTTTTT | CASSQGIKELNEKLFF
TRBJ2-7 | NA | TRBV9 | NA | TGTGCCAGCAGCGTAGGAGGGGGATCTGACTACGAGCAGTACTTC | CASSVGGGSDYEQYF
TRBJ1-2 | NA | TRBV6-5 | TRBD1 | TGTGCCAGCAGTTCTGACGGGACAGGGGTCGATGGCTACACCTTC | CASSSDGTGVDGYTF
TRBJ2-7 | NA | TRBV2 | TRBD2 | TGTGCCAGCAGAGGGACTAGCTGGGTTGGAGGCGAGCAGTACTTC | CASRGTSWVGGEQYF
TRBJ1-2 | NA | TRBV27 | NA | TGTGCCAGCAGTGAACAGGGCGCGGGCTATGGCTACACCTTC | CASSEQGAGYGYTF
TRBJ2-7 | NA | TRBV15 | NA | TGTGCCACCAGTCGAGACAGGCAATCCTACGAGCAGTACTTC | CATSRDRQSYEQYF
TRBJ1-1 | NA | TRBV18 | TRBD1 | TGTGCCAGCTCCGGGACAGTCAACACTGAAGCTTTCTTT | CASSGTVNTEAFF
TRBJ2-3 | NA | TRBV30 | NA | TGTGCCTGGGGGAAGGGGGACACAGATACGCAGTATTTT | CAWGKGDTDTQYF
TRBJ2-2 | few | TRBV6-1 | TRBD2 | TGTGCCAGCGTTAGCGGGGGGGACACCGGGGAGCTGTTTTTT | CASVSGGDTGELFF
TRBJ1-3 | NA | TRBV5-4 | NA | TGTGCCAGCAGCCAGGATAGTTCGACAGCCTCTGGAAACACCATATATTTT | CASSQDSSTASGNTIYF
TRBJ1-2 | NA | TRBV18 | NA | TGTGCCAGCTCACCTTCAGGCTATGGCTACACCTTC | CASSPSGYGYTF
TRBJ1-4 | few | TRBV27 | NA | TGTGCCAGCAGCGGACAATCTTCAGGTGAAAAACTGTTTTTT | CASSGQSSGEKLFF
TRBJ1-2 | NA | TRBV5-1 | TRBD1 | TGCGCCAGCAGCTCGGGACAGGGGGCCTGGGGCTACACCTTC | CASSSGQGAWGYTF
TRBJ2-4 | NA | TRBV6-1 | NA | TGTGCCAGCAATCTTGACAGGCCCTATCCCAGGTACTTC | CASNLDRPYPRYF
TRBJ2-1 | once | TRBV29-1 | TRBD2 | TGCAGCGTTAAAAAGGCTAGCGGGAGTACTCAGTTCTTC | CSVKKASGSTQFF
TRBJ2-7 | NA | TRBV7-2 | TRBD1 | TGTGCCAGCAGGGGGACAGACTCCTACGAGCAGTACTTC | CASRGTDSYEQYF
TRBJ1-2 | NA | TRBV5-4 | TRBD1 | TGTGCCAGCAGCTCGGGAGGGACAGGGGCTCATTATGGCTACACCTTC | CASSSGGTGAHYGYTF
TRBJ2-1 | once | TRBV5-1 | NA | TGCGCCAGCCGTCTCGGGGGTGGCAATGAGCAGTTCTTC | CASRLGGGNEQFF
TRBJ1-6 | once | TRBV6-1 | NA | TGTGCCACCCGCGTCGCTTCACCCCTCCACTTT | CATRVASPLHF
TRBJ2-7 | few | TRBV5-4 | TRBD1 | TGTGCCAGCAGCCCGGGACAGGGGAACGAGCAGTACTTC | CASSPGQGNEQYF